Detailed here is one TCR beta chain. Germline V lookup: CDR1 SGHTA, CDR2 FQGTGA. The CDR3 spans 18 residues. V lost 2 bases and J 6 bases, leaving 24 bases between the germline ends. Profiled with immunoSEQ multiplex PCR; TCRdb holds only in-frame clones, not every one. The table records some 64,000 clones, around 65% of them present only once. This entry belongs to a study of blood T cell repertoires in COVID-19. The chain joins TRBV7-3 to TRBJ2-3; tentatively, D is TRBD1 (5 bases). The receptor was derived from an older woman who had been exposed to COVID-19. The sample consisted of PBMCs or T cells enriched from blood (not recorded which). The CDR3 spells CASSLGEFSWADTDTQYF. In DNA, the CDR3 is TGTGCCAGCAGCTTAGGAGAATTTTCCTGGGCGGACACCGATACGCAGTATTTT.